This T cell receptor beta chain is drawn from a study of PD-1 blockade in mismatch repair-deficient tumors. The count of this clone is one. Its target is unknown. The CDR3 is 14 amino acids. Germline-derived CDR1 and CDR2 are SGHRS and YFSETQ. With 9 bases clipped from V and 7 bases from J, the junction kept 10 bases outside the gene matches. Noted time point: roughly 10-day in vitro stimulation with candidate neoantigen peptide 7. Cells were stimulated around 9 days with each of roughly 7 ELISpot-reactive neoantigens. Libraries were prepared by immunoSEQ multiplex PCR; TCRdb keeps only in-frame clonotypes and omits some of them. The top ten hold more than 10% of the sample, which has some 10,000 clones, around nine tenths seen once.

The sequenced sample was cells cultured in vitro, obtained from a patient treated with pembrolizumab. The origin of this receptor is an adult with mismatch repair-deficient cancer. The V gene is TRBV5-1, the J gene TRBJ2-1; 10 nucleotides align to TRBD2. The CDR3 here is CATTESGGGNEQFF. The CDR3 DNA sequence: TGCGCCACCACGGAGAGCGGGGGGGGGAATGAGCAGTTCTTC. The whole variable domain, filled in from reference TRBV5-1 and TRBJ2-1, reads KAGVTQTPRYLIKTRGQQVTLSCSPISGHRSVSWYQQTPGQGLQFLFEYFSETQRNKGNFPGRFSGRQFSNSRSEMNVSTLELGDSALYLCATTESGGGNEQFFGPGTRLTVL.